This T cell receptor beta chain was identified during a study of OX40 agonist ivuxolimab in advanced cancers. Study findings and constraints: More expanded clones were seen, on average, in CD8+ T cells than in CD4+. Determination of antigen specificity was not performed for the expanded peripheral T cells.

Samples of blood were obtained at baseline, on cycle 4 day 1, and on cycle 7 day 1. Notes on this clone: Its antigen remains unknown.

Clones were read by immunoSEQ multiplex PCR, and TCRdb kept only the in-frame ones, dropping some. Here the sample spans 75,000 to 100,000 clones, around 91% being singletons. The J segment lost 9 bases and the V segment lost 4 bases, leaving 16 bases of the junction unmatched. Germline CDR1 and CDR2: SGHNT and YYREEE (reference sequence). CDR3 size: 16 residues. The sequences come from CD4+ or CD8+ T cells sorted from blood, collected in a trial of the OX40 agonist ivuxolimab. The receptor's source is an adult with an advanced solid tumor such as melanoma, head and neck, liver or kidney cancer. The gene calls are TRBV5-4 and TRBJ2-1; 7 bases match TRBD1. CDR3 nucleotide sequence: TGTGCCAGCAGCAGCCGACAGGGAAACCTTGGTGGTGAGCAGTTCTTC. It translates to CASSSRQGNLGGEQFF.